A single sample is the source of the 11 T cell receptor beta chains below, sequenced in a study of PD-1 blockade in classical Hodgkin lymphoma. Every patient was affected by relapse after autologous stem cell transplantation, while exposure to brentuximab vedotin was not uniform. Assay used: immunoSEQ multiplex PCR; TCRdb lists only in-frame clones, some missing. The table lists about 17,000 clones, 75% to 85% of them singletons, with over 3.5% in the top ten. This specimen was peripheral blood mononuclear cells (PBMCs), taken at baseline. The receptors derive from a human donor with classical Hodgkin lymphoma.

The chain carries TRBV6-6 and TRBJ2-1; tentative D call: TRBD1 (6 bases). There are 15 residues in the CDR3. Germline CDR1 is MNHNY and CDR2 is SVGAGI (reference sequence). The V end lost 2 bases, the J end lost 0 bases, and 8 bases lay between the germline ends. This CDR3 is CASSYVDSSYNEQFF. In nucleotides, the CDR3 is TGTGCCAGCAGTTACGTGGACAGCTCCTACAATGAGCAGTTCTTC.

The gene calls are TRBV7-2 and TRBJ2-1, with TRBD2 matching over 9 bases. J was trimmed by 8 bases and V by 4 bases; bases with no gene match: 6. Germline CDR1 reads SGHTA; CDR2 reads FQGNSA. CDR3 length equals 14 residues. CDR3 coding DNA: TGTGCCAGCAGCTCCCTAGCGGGGTTGTATGAGCAGTTCTTC. Protein: CASSSLAGLYEQFF.

The V gene is TRBV21-1, the J gene TRBJ2-7. TRBV21-1 is termed a pseudogene. This CDR3 contains 14 residues. The CDR3 DNA is TGTGCCAGCAGCACAGGGGCGGGATTCGAAGAGCAGTACTTC. It encodes CASSTGAGFEEQYF.

This rearrangement joins TRBV6-5 to TRBJ2-1; 8 nucleotides agree with TRBD2. The CDR3 length is 15 residues. Germline CDR1 MNHEY, CDR2 SVGAGI. Trimming cost V 0 bases and J 6 bases; bases outside gene matches: 4. For the CDR3, the DNA is TGTGCCAGCAGTTACTCGACGGGGGGGGGCAATGAGCAGTTCTTC. It codes for CASSYSTGGGNEQFF.

This clone was counted a single time. The V call is TRBV13, the J call TRBJ2-5; no definite D call. Per the germline V gene, CDR1 is PRHDT and CDR2 is FYEKMQ (reference sequence). V was clipped by 3 bases and J by 5 bases, with 13 bases between them. The CDR3 has 14 amino acids. CDR3 nucleotide sequence: TGTGCCAGCAGCTTCGTAGCAGAAGGGGAGACCCAGTACTTC. Its translation: CASSFVAEGETQYF.

The CDR3 loop reads CASSPPGLGSQETQYF. Here the CDR3 DNA reads TGTGCCAGCTCACCGCCAGGGCTCGGGTCCCAAGAGACCCAGTACTTC. The genes are TRBV18 and TRBJ2-5; possible D gene TRBD1, 5 bases. V was pared by 3 bases and J by 1 base, with 15 bases between. This CDR3 comprises 16 residues. From germline, CDR1 is KGHSH and CDR2 LQKENI.

There are a few counts of this clone. V and J are TRBV9 and TRBJ2-7; 7 positions agree with TRBD1. Germline CDR1 SGDLS, CDR2 YYNGEE. CDR3 length: 15 amino acids. V lost 2 bases and J lost 0; bases outside the gene matches: 5. The CDR3 loop is CASSVGTVASYEQYF. CDR3 coding DNA: TGTGCCAGCAGCGTCGGGACAGTCGCCTCCTACGAGCAGTACTTC. Filled out from reference TRBV9 and TRBJ2-7, the complete variable domain reads DSGVTQTPKHLITATGQRVTLRCSPRSGDLSVYWYQQSLDQGLQFLIQYYNGEERAKGNILERFSAQQFPDLHSELNLSSLELGDSALYFCASSVGTVASYEQYFGPGTRLTVT.

The gene calls are TRBV5-1 and TRBJ2-4, with D perhaps matching TRBD1 (6 bases). V lost 5 bases and J 1 base, leaving 13 bases between the germline ends. This CDR3 region has 15 residues. From germline, CDR1 is SGHRS and CDR2 YFSETQ. CDR3 DNA: TGCGCCAGCAGAACCTATACAGGGGCCAAAAACATTCAGTACTTC. Encoded protein: CASRTYTGAKNIQYF.

The table lists this clone with a few counts. In DNA, the CDR3 is TGCGCCAGCAGTCCCCGCGGTCCGGGCATCGGGCTCTACGAGGGCCGGGAGACCCAGTACTTC. Translation gives CASSPRGPGIGLYEGRETQYF. The chain is built from TRBV4-1 and TRBJ2-5; a possible D gene is TRBD2 (5 bases). This CDR3 has 21 amino acids. V was clipped by 6 bases and J by 5 bases, with 37 bases between them. Germline V gene lookup returns CDR1 MGHRA and CDR2 YSYEKL.

In its sample, this clone was seen a few times. The gene calls are TRBV2 and TRBJ2-2; D is unresolved. The V end was cut by 6 bases, the J end by 2 bases, with 13 bases between. CDR1 is SNHLY and CDR2 is FYNNEI in the germline V gene. The CDR3 sequence is 15 residues long. CDR3 amino acids: CASRDPVLNTGELFF. Here the CDR3 DNA reads TGTGCCAGCAGGGACCCGGTCTTAAACACCGGGGAGCTGTTTTTT.

A remark on this clone: Other DNA variants within this sample encode the same CDR3. The CDR3 nucleotides read TGTGCCACCAGCAGAGACGGTGGGAATCAGCCCCAGCATTTT. Translation gives CATSRDGGNQPQHF. This rearrangement joins TRBV15 to TRBJ1-5, with D hard to call. Trimming left V 0 bases short and J 4 bases short, with 7 bases between. CDR1 and CDR2 from the germline V gene are LNHNV and YYDKDF (reference sequence). The CDR3 sequence is 14 residues long. Full variable domain (rest looked up from reference TRBV15 and TRBJ1-5): DAMVIQNPRYQVTQFGKPVTLSCSQTLNHNVMYWYQQKSSQAPKLLFHYYDKDFNNEADTPDNFQSRRPNTSFCFLDIRSPGLGDTAMYLCATSRDGGNQPQHFGDGTRLSIL.